This T cell receptor beta chain was documented in a study of regulatory T cells in long-lasting Graves disease. The time point here: newly diagnosed GD, antithyroid drugs for less than 3 months. Making the TCR library involved RNA that had been extracted from PBMCs. CDR3 regions were amplified by Arm-PCR using iRepertoire HTBI primers to build TCR beta libraries. From the multiplex PCR reads, TCRdb called clonotypes with MiXCR, one entry per CDR3 protein. The sample consists of 400,000 to 500,000 distinct CDR3 sequences, about a sixth of them appearing once. This CDR3 is built from 15 residues. The V segment lost 4 bases and the J segment 3 bases; nucleotides outside the gene matches: 3. The germline CDR1 and CDR2 sequences are LNHDA and SQIVND (reference sequence). The same sample was also used in a study of T cells in Graves' hyperthyroidism and ophthalmopathy.

The sample was peripheral blood mononuclear cells (PBMCs), taken at new diagnosis, from a patient treated with antithyroid drugs. J is TRBJ2-7 and V is TRBV19; 13 bases map to TRBD2. This TCR derives from a woman aged 18 to 35 with Graves disease. CDR3 coding DNA: TGTGCCAGTAGTAAACTAGCGGGAGGGGGCTACGAGCAGTACTTC. Translation gives CASSKLAGGGYEQYF.